One sample yielded the 2 T cell receptor beta chains listed below, sequenced in a study of cytomegalovirus exposure and HLA in healthy donors. 60 Vbeta and 13 Jbeta primers were used in PCR. Some clones are missing from TCRdb's copy, which holds only in-frame ones; the method was immunoSEQ multiplex PCR. Of over 100,000 clones in the sample, roughly three quarters were seen once. Sequences were obtained from PBMCs. The receptors shown here come from a male donor in good health and CMV-seronegative.

The chain uses TRBV30 and TRBJ1-3; 8 nucleotides match TRBD1. CDR3 length equals 14 residues. J gave up 0 bases and V 7 bases, and 5 bases lay outside the gene matches. CDR1 and CDR2 (germline): GTSNPN, SVGIG (reference sequence). As DNA, the CDR3 is TGTGCCTTCGGACAGGGTAGCTCTGGAAACACCATATATTTT. Protein product: CAFGQGSSGNTIYF.

V is TRBV13 and J is TRBJ1-1, with TRBD1 as a possible D gene (5 bases). Trimming removed 5 bases from V and 1 base from J, with 8 bases in between. CDR3 length: 13 residues. The V gene's germline CDR1 is PRHDT and CDR2 FYEKMQ (reference sequence). The CDR3 here is CASSPGGNTEAFF. CDR3 DNA: TGTGCCAGCAGCCCCGGGGGGAACACTGAAGCTTTCTTT. The whole variable domain, filled in from reference TRBV13 and TRBJ1-1, reads AAGVIQSPRHLIKEKRETATLKCYPIPRHDTVYWYQQGPGQDPQFLISFYEKMQSDKGSIPDRFSAQQFSDYHSELNMSSLELGDSALYFCASSPGGNTEAFFGQGTRLTVV.